This T cell receptor beta chain was recorded in a study of blood T cells in healthy people across ages. Study conclusions and caveats: The lack of PBMC sorting stopped any conclusive naive versus antigen-experienced comparison. Donors of long life had a larger count of naive CD4+ cells and greater diversity than aged donors.

The V end lost 4 bases, the J end lost 0 bases, and 16 bases lay between the germline ends. The CDR3 loop spans 17 amino acids. A word on this clonotype: Its target is not known.

A second PCR of 7 to 11 cycles used a sample-barcoded 5' primer and a J-beta primer mix. The authors tagged each cDNA molecule using a template-switch adaptor with 12 random nucleotides. TCRdb called the 5' RACE reads again in MiXCR, with one record for every CDR3 protein. The data hold more than 650,000 distinct CDR3 sequences, with about a fifth observed a single time. This receptor was identified in a man between 65 and 80 years old in good health. This sequence joins TRBV12-3 or TRBV12-4 and TRBJ2-4; no clear D. Sequenced sample: blood. The CDR3 region has the DNA TGTGCCAGCAGTTCCGACTGGCCGGGCTTAGCCAAAAACATTCAGTACTTC. Amino acid sequence: CASSSDWPGLAKNIQYF.